This T cell receptor beta chain was profiled in a study of T cell responses to AZD1222 COVID-19 vaccine. Across the study: Second doses at about 4 or about 12 weeks were pooled.

J gave up 4 bases and V 1 base, and 13 bases lay outside the gene matches. CDR1 is SGHNT, CDR2 YENEEA, per germline. The CDR3 loop spans 18 amino acids. Measured with immunoSEQ multiplex PCR; TCRdb has only the in-frame clones, and not every one. Seen here are around 99,000 clones, over 85% observed once, and the top ten hold approximately 11%. With respect to this clone: As yet, its antigen is unknown.

Findings and caveats of the study: Unmutated regions of variants are reportedly targeted by nearly half of spike-specific TCRs. There were vaccine-associated CD4 TCRs across spike, dominant at 160-218 and 743-854. A rise in Spike-specific TCR breadth and depth followed two AZD1222 doses.

The V and J genes are TRBV11-3 and TRBJ1-5, with 7 bases matching TRBD1. Sequenced material: peripheral blood, taken on day 0 of AZD1222 vaccination. This receptor was obtained from an adult in good health. CDR3 residues: CASSLGWEGQERNQPQHF. The CDR3 nucleotides read TGTGCCAGCAGCTTAGGGTGGGAAGGACAGGAGCGAAATCAGCCCCAGCATTTT.